This T cell receptor (beta chain) was captured in a study of OX40 agonist ivuxolimab in advanced cancers. Findings and limits, study-wide: Some nonresponders additionally presented with little normalized T-cell clonal expansion.

This CDR3 has 17 residues. Germline loops: CDR1 SQVTM, CDR2 ANQGSEA. The ends lost 1 base at V and 2 bases at J; junction bases unmatched: 13. As concerns this clone: The antigen remains undetermined.

This table comes from immunoSEQ multiplex PCR, and its TCRdb copy is limited to in-frame clones, with some not included. Among 85,000 to 95,000 clones, nearly 90% were seen once, and the ten largest hold 0.33%. The genes are TRBV29-1 and TRBJ2-7; 8 bases fit TRBD1. The origin of this receptor is an adult with an advanced solid tumor such as melanoma, head and neck, liver or kidney cancer. The sequenced sample was CD4+ or CD8+ T cells sorted from blood, obtained in a trial of the OX40 agonist ivuxolimab. CDR3 in amino acids: CSVEVFGAGGRTYEQYF. The CDR3 bases are TGCAGCGTTGAAGTCTTTGGTGCAGGGGGCAGAACCTACGAGCAGTACTTC.